This T cell receptor (beta chain) is from a study of cytomegalovirus exposure and HLA in healthy donors (dated by TCRdb to 2016 to 2017). For the study in its entirety: An earlier analysis of approximately 640 of the donors reported more than 250 Gb of sequence data and 100 million to 130 million unique TCR beta sequences from 150 million to 200 million T cells. An early release that covered roughly 600 HLA-typed donors contained about 300 gigabases of sequencing data and 80 million or so unique TCR sequences. Of the roughly 400 genotyped donors, more than 75% were placed in the genetic ancestry cluster associated with self-reported Caucasian donors. The study aimed to test whether signatures of past pathogen exposure could be identified by cataloging public T cell receptors. The study used immunosequencing to profile the T cell repertoires of approximately 690 subjects and linked those repertoires to cytomegalovirus serostatus. Besides the first cohort of 550 to 750 subjects, a separate validation cohort made up of 120 different subjects was used. To predict cytomegalovirus infection status, the study combined high-throughput TCR immunosequencing, statistical association of individual TCRs with disease status, and machine learning. In a later analysis, previously published TCR beta repertoires from several hundred donors were re-analyzed and high-resolution HLA genotyping was added so that TCR occurrence patterns could be studied. Rather than using new phenotypic data, the later analysis identified candidate immune exposures from TCR beta sequences and from how often those sequences occurred across donors. An earlier analysis of about 620 of the donors applied high-throughput TCR beta sequencing to assess whether each TCR beta V gene segment acted as functional or pseudogenic. Donor age, sex, ethnicity and CMV serostatus were collected together with the repertoire data. A later genetic analysis used genome-wide SNP genotypes for about 65% of the 666 donors, treating that subset as a discovery cohort. All discovery cohort repertoires had been generated using a single sequencing platform. Class I and class II HLA loci were covered by the typing at four-digit resolution. Typing coverage differed by locus: A, B, C, DRB1 and DQB1 were typed in roughly 629-630 donors, DQA1 in 522, DPA1 in around 580, and DPB1 in 400 to 480. Because of strong linkage in the cohort, roughly five DR-DQ haplotypes were treated as single units for association and clustering. On average, around 230,000 unique TCR beta nucleotide sequences were sequenced per donor among 398 genotyped donors of the cohort, with 15% to 20% of those sequences being non-productive.

At the junction V is shortened by 6 bases and J by 0 bases, with 9 bases in between. The CDR3 runs 13 amino acids, cysteine and valine included. The entry retains the CDR3 DNA only, 39 bases that are in frame from base 1. In the germline V gene, CDR1 corresponds to MNHEY and CDR2 to SVGAGI. The cohort was made up of 666 healthy bone marrow donors. All cohort members were sampled while nominally healthy, although unrecorded immune exposures were likely present. The donor tested CMV seropositive, placing the donor among the 250 to 350 seropositive members of the cohort. A peripheral blood sample was collected from each donor, and TCR beta sequencing was performed on peripheral blood mononuclear cells. The Qiagen DNeasy Blood Extraction Kit was used to extract genomic DNA from the blood cell samples. Broader findings and caveats from the paper: Cytomegalovirus status was reported to be diagnosed by the classifier with high specificity and sensitivity in both the original and validation cohorts. Correlated functional status among segregating V segments might be attributable to linkage disequilibrium, but an unknown experimental factor could not be ruled out. According to a later analysis, parvovirus B19, influenza, CMV and Epstein-Barr virus appeared linked to several top co-occurrence clusters. A cluster of highly shared sequence variants was judged likely to be a technical artifact of the sequencing pipeline. Only TCR beta chains were sequenced in this cohort, and the absence of alpha or paired-chain data limited detectable features. Most TCR sequences were observed very rarely across donors, whereas some public TCRs were present in many individuals. Compared with equally common non-associated chains, HLA-associated TCR beta chains in a later analysis were more clonally expanded and had lower generation probabilities. In an earlier analysis of about 550 of the donors, most TCR beta V segments were observed in productive rearrangements about 87% or about 30% of the time, broadly matching IMGT annotations. Presence/absence analyses assumed roughly uniform sequencing depth across donors, an assumption that may not hold. For the cohort, immune exposure information was limited to CMV serostatus. About 17 rarely observed V segments, including chromosome 9 orphons, were excluded from the earlier analysis of some 590 of the donors because counts were too low. A further reported finding was that TCR beta sequences accurately predicted the HLA-A and HLA-B alleles for most subjects in the first cohort. Because HLA typing was unavailable for some donors at each locus, only the typed subset was used in association tests. Some IMGT-functional V segments, including TRBV6-2 and TRBV6-3, could not be distinguished by the 87-base-pair reads and were therefore excluded. Assigning TCR associations to individual alleles was difficult when HLA alleles, especially DR and DQ, strongly co-occurred. In a later analysis, TCR association rates were found to vary across HLA loci, with the most associated TCRs seen for DRB1 alleles and the fewest for HLA-C alleles. An association between a missense DCLRE1C variant and V-gene and J-gene trimming of TCR beta chains was found in a later genetic analysis and replicated in an independent cohort. It was suggested by the authors that the approach could potentially be generalized to other disease states and immunological phenotypes. At a false discovery rate of 0.05, a later analysis linked roughly 17,000 TCR beta sequences to specific HLA alleles. In the study, approximately 150 TCR beta chains were listed as associated with cytomegalovirus. A later genetic analysis reported fewer N-insertions in productive TCRs among donors in an Asian-associated ancestry cluster than the roughly 620-donor mean. In a later analysis, most CMV-associated TCR beta chains were found to appear HLA-restricted, with HLA associations seemingly driven largely by CMV exposure. In vitro tests confirmed that a few of the cytomegalovirus-associated TCR beta chains recognize cytomegalovirus antigens.

This clone was counted a single time. Its antigen has not been determined. Within one base of it there is no much larger clone, and no base qualities were kept. The library was generated by the immunoSEQ multiplex PCR assay. A mixture of 60 forward primers for TCR Vbeta segments and 13 reverse primers for TCR Jbeta segments was used in the multiplex PCR. The CDR3 region of rearranged TCR beta genes was amplified from genomic DNA with a multiplex PCR assay. The amplified TCR beta libraries were sequenced on the Illumina HiSeq System as 87-base-pair reads. Per the authors' processing: Across the 640 or so repertoires, a later analysis counted approximately 75 million unique TCR beta chains, 9.5 million to 12 million of which were shared by at least two donors. A nearest-neighbor algorithm error-corrected the raw reads and collapsed the reads into unique sequences, merging closely related sequences to remove PCR and sequencing errors. Alignment of CDR3 sequences to IMGT reference sequences was used to assign V, D and J gene segments. For a sequence to be retained, a match of at least six nucleotides was required to both a V gene segment and a J gene segment. A rearrangement was called productive if the CDR3 had no stop codons and remained in frame with V and J, and every other rearrangement was called non-productive. Following IMGT convention, CDR3 was defined as the stretch from the second conserved V-encoded cysteine up to the conserved J-encoded phenylalanine. Sequences without an unambiguous match to a single V gene segment were excluded from the earlier analysis of 450 to 650 of the donors. An earlier analysis of fewer than 650 of the donors classified V segments as functional when productive rearrangements were above 56.7% and as segregating when the standard deviation between donors was above 5%. To diagnose cytomegalovirus status from the catalog of TCR beta chain sequences, a statistical classification framework was built. In a later analysis, V and J genes were assigned by comparing TCR nucleotide sequences against IMGT/GENE-DB human TR gene sequences. Using the TCRdist pipeline, a later analysis assigned CDR3 sequences along with most-parsimonious VDJ recombination scenarios. A later analysis defined each TCR beta chain by its CDR3 amino acid sequence plus V-gene family, and excluded reads lacking a unique V-gene family. To address suspected cross-contamination and a sequencing artifact, a later analysis removed a few hundred highly shared, low-generation-probability nucleotide sequences. For each public chain, a later analysis derived a clonal expansion index from normalized ranks of inferred template counts within each repertoire. In a later analysis, generation probabilities were computed using a VDJ recombination model fitted to out-of-frame rearrangements, and the results were checked against IGoR. In a later analysis, TCR-TCR, TCR-HLA and TCR-CMV co-occurrence was scored with hypergeometric tests, and a repertoire-size bias correction was applied to TCR pairs. False discovery rates were estimated in a later analysis by permuting HLA or CMV assignments 20 times. In a later analysis, co-occurring TCRs were grouped using DBSCAN, and TCRdist sequence similarity was added for clustering within HLA-allele-positive subsets. For co-occurrence clustering, repertoires with fewer than 30,000 or more than 120,000 public chains were excluded, along with about five repertoires with anomalous nucleotide sharing. TCRdb stores this immuneACCESS table with in-frame sequences only. Part of the clones is absent; in the studies checked, under half of the shortfall reflects unresolved V genes, and no reason is known for the rest. For V, J and clone size, that table is used; D and trimming come from the DNA. Recorded for this sample are about 190,000 clones; about 86% of them occurred a single time. The ten largest clones capture around 2% of the sample.

Material for sequencing was PBMCs. The sequence was collected from a woman under 30 in good health and CMV-seropositive. The chain joins TRBV6-5 to TRBJ2-7, with a tentative D gene TRBD1 over 6 matching bases. The bases read TGTGCCAGCAGAGGACAGAACTCCTACGAGCAGTACGTC. Translated, this gives CASRGQNSYEQYV.